This T cell receptor (beta chain) was captured by sequencing in a study of T cells in Graves' hyperthyroidism and ophthalmopathy. Researchers barred patients who had uncontrolled infection, other autoimmune disease, pregnancy or lactation. The blood sample predates any ophthalmopathy symptoms, coming from first hyperthyroidism diagnosis. Whole-study results and caveats: The model's output predicted ophthalmopathy at a median of about 6.5 months prior to onset.

This clonotype was counted between two and nine times. Antigen unknown. RNA transcripts yielded amplified TCR beta CDR3 regions. A first-round RT-PCR of the TCR CDR3 used the HTBI primer set. TCRdb reanalysed the multiplex PCR reads using MiXCR and keeps one entry per CDR3 protein. The sample lists more than 300,000 distinct CDR3 sequences, about 18% occurring once. With V trimmed by 1 base and J by 3 bases, 2 bases remained unmatched. The CDR3 has 15 amino acids. Germline lookup yields CDR1 LGHDT and CDR2 YNNKEL (reference sequence). The TCR was taken from a woman under 40 with Graves' hyperthyroidism that later progressed to Graves' ophthalmopathy. Material: blood. V and J are TRBV3-1 and TRBJ2-4; 8 bases match TRBD2. Written as DNA, the CDR3 is TGTGCCAGCAGCCAAGCGGGACTAGGCAAAAACATTCAGTACTTC. This encodes CASSQAGLGKNIQYF.